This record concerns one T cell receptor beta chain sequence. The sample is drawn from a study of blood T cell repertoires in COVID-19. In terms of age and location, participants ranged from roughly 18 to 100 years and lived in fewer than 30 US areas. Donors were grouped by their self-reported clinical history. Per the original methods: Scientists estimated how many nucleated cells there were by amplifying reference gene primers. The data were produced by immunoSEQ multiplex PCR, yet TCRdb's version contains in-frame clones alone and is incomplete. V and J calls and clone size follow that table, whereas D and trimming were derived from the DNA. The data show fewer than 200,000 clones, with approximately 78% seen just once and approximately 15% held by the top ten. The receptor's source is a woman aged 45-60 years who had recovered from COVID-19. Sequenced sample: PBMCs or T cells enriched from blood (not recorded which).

The CDR3 loop is CASSYSQLGNTEAFF. Here the CDR3 DNA reads TGTGCCAGCAGTTACTCGCAACTAGGGAACACTGAAGCTTTCTTT. The chain is built from TRBV6-5 and TRBJ1-1; D gene unclear. The CDR3 runs to 15 residues. V gave up 0 bases and J gave up 1 base, with 9 bases separating them. Germline loops: CDR1 MNHEY, CDR2 SVGAGI.